This TCR beta chain is drawn from a study of CD8 T cells in ankylosing spondylitis (dated by TCRdb to the late 2010s). Turning to the overall study: To find TCR variants linked to disease, the study profiled T cell receptor beta repertoires in ankylosing spondylitis patients and healthy donors. Peripheral blood samples were taken, and synovial fluid was additionally collected from ankylosing spondylitis patients. The full study cohort was made up of 25 to 30 ankylosing spondylitis patients and 108 healthy donors. Broad study findings and their caveats: In peripheral blood, the disease-linked clones were found at relatively low frequencies and had a CD8+ phenotype. Some motif variants had previously been reported in the synovial fluid and blood of reactive arthritis patients, which suggests shared mechanisms of disease initiation. A TCR beta motif made up of several highly homologous amino acid variants appeared to be characteristic of blood from ankylosing spondylitis patients. Significant enrichment of the disease-linked clones was reported in matched synovial fluid samples from ankylosing spondylitis patients.

A note on this clonotype: No cognate antigen has been identified for it. Nothing much larger sits one base from this clone, and base qualities are not available.

Reads for this sample came from an Illumina HiSeq 2500. TCR beta libraries were prepared by quantitative 5'-RACE with molecular barcodes. From the authors' description of their analysis: A new computational method, built on a probabilistic model of VDJ rearrangement, was used to identify disease-linked TCR variants. The public reads were run again by TCRdb, first through fastp at Q25 and then through MiXCR, and only productive beta chains were kept. Each CDR3 protein appears once, grouped with its most common genes and DNA. These V and J calls derive from TCRdb rather than the authors' analysis. For this sample the table gives 750,000 to 850,000 distinct CDR3 sequences, of which about 11% were detected only once. The ten largest account for approximately 0.46% of the sample. This sequence was found in a male donor with ankylosing spondylitis. The sequencing sample was made of blood, either unsorted or a sorted T cell fraction (not recorded which).

The CDR3 has the sequence CSGRRDRYGYTF. The sequenced DNA: TGCAGTGGAAGACGGGACAGATATGGCTACACCTTC. The chain joins TRBV20-1 to TRBJ1-2, with 7 junctional bases fitting TRBD1. The junction shows trimming of 7 bases on V and 5 bases on J, and the gene matches do not reach 7 bases of it. CDR1 DFQATT and CDR2 SNEGSKA were looked up in the germline V gene (reference sequence). Taken from cysteine to phenylalanine, the CDR3 has 12 residues. Only the CDR3 part of the read is kept: 36 bases, read in frame from the first base.